Each of the 18 T cell receptor beta chains below was sequenced from the same sample in a study of Ad26.COV2.S vaccination and SARS-CoV-2 variants. Profiling relied on immunoSEQ multiplex PCR, and the TCRdb table lists in-frame clones only, not all of them. This table holds about 320,000 clones, about 82% found once. Noted treatment: 15 to 20 received Ad26.COV2.S at low or high dose, single or two shots; roughly five received placebo; per-sample allocation not given. The samples date from day 63 after the first vaccine or placebo injection. This sample comprised peripheral blood, obtained in a trial of Ad26.COV2.S vaccine versus placebo. The receptors shown here come from a person between 18 and 60 years old who received the Ad26.COV2.S COVID-19 vaccine or a placebo.

The chain combines TRBV5-6 with TRBJ2-7; 9 nucleotides agree with TRBD1. The CDR3 contains 15 residues. With 7 bases clipped from V and 1 base from J, the junction kept 9 bases outside the gene matches. Germline CDR1 SGHDT, CDR2 YYEEEE. The CDR3 spells CASGPTGGSSYEQYF. CDR3 bases: TGTGCCAGCGGACCCACAGGGGGCTCATCCTACGAGCAGTACTTC.

The J gene is TRBJ2-3, the V gene TRBV4-2, with D possibly being TRBD2 (6 bases). The CDR3 spans 15 residues. Trimming removed 0 bases from V and 3 bases from J, with 10 bases in between. The germline gives CDR1 LGHNA, CDR2 YNFKEQ. CDR3 in DNA: TGTGCCAGCAGCCAAGAGGGGGGTGGGACAGATACGCAGTATTTT. Protein sequence: CASSQEGGGTDTQYF.

This chain uses TRBV25-1 with TRBJ1-2; D is possibly TRBD1 (5 bases). The V and J ends lost 3 bases and 2 bases respectively, with 10 bases between them. There are 14 residues in the CDR3. Germline CDR1 and CDR2: MGHDK and SYGVNS. CDR3 DNA: TGTGCCAGCAGTGAGGGGCAGGGAAACTATGGCTACACCTTC. Its translation is CASSEGQGNYGYTF.

The genes are TRBV5-1 and TRBJ1-2; D unresolved. The CDR3 is 15 residues long. V was cut by 7 bases and J by 2 bases, with 18 bases left in between. The germline gives CDR1 SGHRS, CDR2 YFSETQ. In DNA form, the CDR3 reads TGCGCCAGCGACAAGGTTAGCCCCAAAAACTATGGCTACACCTTC. Amino acid sequence: CASDKVSPKNYGYTF.

A single count supports this clone. The CDR3: CASSIRAGGPGEQFF. CDR3 coding DNA: TGTGCCAGTAGTATAAGAGCGGGGGGGCCAGGTGAGCAGTTCTTC. This rearrangement joins TRBV19 to TRBJ2-1; TRBD2 matches 10 bases. The ends lost 2 bases at V and 9 bases at J; junction bases unmatched: 7. The length of the CDR3 is 15 residues. CDR1 LNHDA and CDR2 SQIVND come from the germline V gene (reference sequence).

CDR3 protein: CASSLSTDNSPLHF. The CDR3 nucleotides read TGTGCCAGCAGCTTATCGACAGATAATTCACCCCTCCACTTT. The rearrangement uses TRBV11-1 and TRBJ1-6; TRBD1 might be the D (5 bases). V shed 2 bases and J shed 5 bases, with 7 bases lying between them. Germline CDR1 is SGHAT and CDR2 is FQDESV (reference sequence). The CDR3 has 14 amino acids.

The chain couples TRBV7-2 to TRBJ2-1; 9 nucleotides align to TRBD2. The CDR3 is 14 amino acids. Germline V gives CDR1 SGHTA, CDR2 FQGNSA. The J segment lost 9 bases and the V segment lost 2 bases, leaving 5 bases of the junction unmatched. CDR3 sequence reads: CASSLMAGGSEQFF. In nucleotides, the CDR3 is TGTGCCAGCAGCTTAATGGCGGGGGGGAGTGAGCAGTTCTTC.

This chain uses TRBV14 with TRBJ2-6, with 7 bases matching TRBD1. V lost 6 bases to trimming and J lost 1 base; unmatched junction nucleotides: 12. The CDR3 is 18 amino acids. Germline assignment: CDR1 SGHDN and CDR2 FVKESK. The CDR3 DNA sequence: TGTGCCAGCAGTCGAAGACAGGGAGTCGGGTCTGGGGCCAACGTCCTGACTTTC. This codes for CASSRRQGVGSGANVLTF.

The rearrangement uses TRBV9 and TRBJ1-2; 8 nucleotides line up with TRBD1. The V and J ends lost 2 bases and 8 bases, in that order; junction bases with no gene match: 14. CDR3 length equals 16 residues. Germline loops: CDR1 SGDLS, CDR2 YYNGEE. The CDR3 nucleotides read TGTGCCAGCAGCGTCACCTCAGGGGGCGCGGGTTTAGGCTACACCTTC. Translated: CASSVTSGGAGLGYTF.

This clone appeared a single time. The chain has TRBV5-4 and TRBJ2-2, with a tentative D call TRBD2 (5 bases). Germline V lookup: CDR1 SGHNT, CDR2 YYREEE (reference sequence). V lost 0 bases to trimming and J lost 6 bases, with 18 bases between them. The CDR3 loop spans 17 amino acids. CDR3 nucleotide sequence: TGTGCCAGCAGCTTGGCAGGTTTAACGGGGTCGGCCGGGGAGCTGTTTTTT. It codes for CASSLAGLTGSAGELFF.

The chain has TRBV7-3 and TRBJ2-1; 8 nucleotides align to TRBD1. There are 15 residues in the CDR3. The V and J ends lost 5 bases and 2 bases, in that order; junction bases with no gene match: 5. CDR1 is SGHTA and CDR2 is FQGTGA in the germline V gene. The CDR3 here is CASSPGQGPYNEQFF. The CDR3 DNA reads TGTGCCAGCAGCCCCGGACAGGGACCCTACAATGAGCAGTTCTTC. Drawing the rest from reference TRBV7-3 and TRBJ2-1, the complete variable domain is GAGVSQTPSNKVTEKGKYVELRCDPISGHTALYWYRQSLGQGPEFLIYFQGTGAADDSGLPNDRFFAVRPEGSVSTLKIQRTERGDSAVYLCASSPGQGPYNEQFFGPGTRLTVL.

The chain recombines TRBV19 with TRBJ2-4, with TRBD1 matching over 8 bases. V lost 7 bases, J lost 5 bases, and 4 bases stayed unmatched. This CDR3 comprises 13 residues. Germline values: CDR1 LNHDA, CDR2 SQIVND (reference sequence). The CDR3 protein is CASIPTGENIQYF. In DNA form, the CDR3 reads TGTGCCAGTATCCCGACAGGGGAAAACATTCAGTACTTC.

The chain joins TRBV4-3 to TRBJ1-6, with 8 bases fitting TRBD1. There are 15 residues in the CDR3. The J segment lost 10 bases and the V segment lost 0 bases, leaving 5 bases of the junction unmatched. CDR1 and CDR2 (germline): LGHNA, YSLEER. Here the CDR3 reads CASSQDQTGGSPLHF. For the CDR3, the DNA is TGCGCCAGCAGCCAAGATCAAACAGGGGGGTCACCCCTCCACTTT.

V usage is TRBV7-9 and J usage is TRBJ2-5; the D is unclear. The germline V gene encodes CDR1 SEHNR and CDR2 FQNEAQ (reference sequence). Trimming removed 9 bases from V and 0 bases from J, with 8 bases in between. The length of the CDR3 is 12 residues. The CDR3 is CASRQDQETQYF. CDR3 sequence (DNA): TGTGCCAGTCGACAAGACCAAGAGACCCAGTACTTC.

The chain has TRBV10-3 and TRBJ1-3; 8 positions match TRBD1. Germline assignment: CDR1 ENHRY and CDR2 SYGVKD. Trimming cost V 6 bases and J 4 bases; bases outside gene matches: 11. The CDR3 has 16 amino acids. CDR3 DNA: TGTGCCATCAGACCTACCTTGACAGGGGACGGAAACACCATATATTTT. The encoded protein is CAIRPTLTGDGNTIYF.

V usage is TRBV6-5 and J usage is TRBJ1-5, with TRBD1 as a possible D gene (6 bases). V lost 6 bases to trimming and J lost 0 bases, with 12 bases between them. Germline values: CDR1 MNHEY, CDR2 SVGAGI. The CDR3 sequence is 15 residues long. CDR3 DNA sequence: TGTGCCAGCAGCAGAACAGGGACTAGCAATCAGCCCCAGCATTTT. Translation gives CASSRTGTSNQPQHF.

The V call is TRBV10-3, the J call TRBJ1-5; the D is unclear. The CDR3 totals 13 residues. CDR1 ENHRY and CDR2 SYGVKD come from the germline V gene. The V end was cut by 3 bases, the J end by 4 bases, with 7 bases between. CDR3: CAISERSNQPQHF. The CDR3 DNA sequence: TGTGCCATCAGTGAACGGTCTAATCAGCCCCAGCATTTT.

With respect to this clone: Different DNA sequences within this sample yield the same CDR3. This rearrangement joins TRBV18 to TRBJ2-5; D not resolved. The CDR3 runs to 12 residues. V shed 2 bases and J shed 3 bases, with 4 bases lying between them. Germline V gives CDR1 KGHSH, CDR2 LQKENI. The CDR3 region is CASSPGKETQYF. CDR3 coding DNA: TGTGCCAGCTCACCAGGAAAAGAGACCCAGTACTTC. Full variable domain (missing parts from reference TRBV18 and TRBJ2-5): NAGVMQNPRHLVRRRGQEARLRCSPMKGHSHVYWYRQLPEEGLKFMVYLQKENIIDESGMPKERFSAEFPKEGPSILRIQQVVRGDSAAYFCASSPGKETQYFGPGTRLLVL.